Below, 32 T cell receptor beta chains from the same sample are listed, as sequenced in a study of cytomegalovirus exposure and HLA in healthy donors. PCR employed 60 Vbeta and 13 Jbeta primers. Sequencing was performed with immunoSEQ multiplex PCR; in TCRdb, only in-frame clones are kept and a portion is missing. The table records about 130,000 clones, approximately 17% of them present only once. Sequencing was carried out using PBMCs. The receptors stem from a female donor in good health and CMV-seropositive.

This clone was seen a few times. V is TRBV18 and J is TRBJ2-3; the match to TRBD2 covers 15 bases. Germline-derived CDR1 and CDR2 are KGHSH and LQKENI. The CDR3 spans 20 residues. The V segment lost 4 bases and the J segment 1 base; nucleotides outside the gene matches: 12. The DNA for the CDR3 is TGTGCCAGCTCACTTCGGACTAGCGGGGGGGCCGCACCGGGCACAGATACGCAGTATTTT. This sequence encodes CASSLRTSGGAAPGTDTQYF.

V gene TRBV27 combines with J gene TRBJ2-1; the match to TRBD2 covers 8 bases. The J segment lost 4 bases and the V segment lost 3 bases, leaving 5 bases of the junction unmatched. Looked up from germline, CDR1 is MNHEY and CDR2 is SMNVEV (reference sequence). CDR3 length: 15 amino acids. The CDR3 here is CASSFSAGAYNEQFF. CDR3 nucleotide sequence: TGTGCCAGCAGTTTTTCAGCGGGAGCTTACAATGAGCAGTTCTTC.

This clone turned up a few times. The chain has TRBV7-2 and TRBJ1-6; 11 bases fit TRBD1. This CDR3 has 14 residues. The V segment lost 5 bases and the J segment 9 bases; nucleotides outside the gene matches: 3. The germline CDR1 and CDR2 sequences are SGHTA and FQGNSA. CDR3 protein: CASSPDRGLSPLHF. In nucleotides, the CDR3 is TGTGCCAGCAGCCCGGACAGGGGGCTTTCACCCCTCCACTTT. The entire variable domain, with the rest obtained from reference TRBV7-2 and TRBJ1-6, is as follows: GAGVSQSPSNKVTEKGKDVELRCDPISGHTALYWYRQSLGQGLEFLIYFQGNSAPDKSGLPSDRFSAERTGGSVSTLTIQRTQQEDSAVYLCASSPDRGLSPLHFGNGTRLTVT.

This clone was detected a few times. The CDR3 reads CASSLVRVADNEQFF. As DNA, the CDR3 is TGCGCCAGCAGCTTGGTGAGGGTGGCCGACAATGAGCAGTTCTTC. The chain links TRBV5-1 to TRBJ2-1; the D gene is possibly TRBD2 (5 bases). Germline V gives CDR1 SGHRS, CDR2 YFSETQ. The CDR3 is 15 amino acids. V lost 0 bases and J lost 5, with 12 bases in between.

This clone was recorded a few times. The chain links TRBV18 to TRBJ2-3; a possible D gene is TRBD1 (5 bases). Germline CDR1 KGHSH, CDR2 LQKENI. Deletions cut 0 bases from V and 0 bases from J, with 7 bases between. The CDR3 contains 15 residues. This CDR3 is CASSPPGLSTDTQYF. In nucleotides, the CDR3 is TGTGCCAGCTCACCACCGGGGCTCAGCACAGATACGCAGTATTTT.

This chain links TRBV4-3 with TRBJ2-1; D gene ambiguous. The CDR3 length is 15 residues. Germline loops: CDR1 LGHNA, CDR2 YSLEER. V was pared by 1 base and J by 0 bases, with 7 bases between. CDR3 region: CASSQGRSSYNEQFF. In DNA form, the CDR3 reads TGCGCCAGCAGCCAAGGGCGGAGCTCCTACAATGAGCAGTTCTTC.

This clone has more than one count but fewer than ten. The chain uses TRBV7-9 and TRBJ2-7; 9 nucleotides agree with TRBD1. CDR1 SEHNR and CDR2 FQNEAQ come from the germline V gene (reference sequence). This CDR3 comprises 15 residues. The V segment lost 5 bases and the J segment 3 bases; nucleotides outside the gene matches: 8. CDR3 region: CASSLGTGKIYEQYF. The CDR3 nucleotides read TGTGCCAGCAGCCTTGGGACAGGGAAAATCTACGAGCAGTACTTC.

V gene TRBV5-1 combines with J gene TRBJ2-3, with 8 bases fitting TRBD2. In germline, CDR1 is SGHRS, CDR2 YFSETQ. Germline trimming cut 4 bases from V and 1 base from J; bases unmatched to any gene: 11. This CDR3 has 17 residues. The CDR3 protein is CASSGSGREGRTDTQYF. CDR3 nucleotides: TGCGCCAGCAGCGGATCGGGACGGGAGGGGCGCACAGATACGCAGTATTTT.

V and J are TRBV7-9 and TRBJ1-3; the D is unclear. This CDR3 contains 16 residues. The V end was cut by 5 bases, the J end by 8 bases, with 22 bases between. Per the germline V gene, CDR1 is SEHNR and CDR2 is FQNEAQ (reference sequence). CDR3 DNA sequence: TGTGCCAGCAGCCACAGCTTTAAAGCAAGACTAGACACCATATATTTT. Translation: CASSHSFKARLDTIYF.

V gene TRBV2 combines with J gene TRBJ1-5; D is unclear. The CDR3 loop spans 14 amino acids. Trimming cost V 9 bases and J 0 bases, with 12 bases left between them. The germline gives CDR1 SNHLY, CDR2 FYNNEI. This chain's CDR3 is CASQTGNSNQPQHF. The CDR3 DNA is TGTGCCAGTCAGACGGGGAATAGCAATCAGCCCCAGCATTTT.

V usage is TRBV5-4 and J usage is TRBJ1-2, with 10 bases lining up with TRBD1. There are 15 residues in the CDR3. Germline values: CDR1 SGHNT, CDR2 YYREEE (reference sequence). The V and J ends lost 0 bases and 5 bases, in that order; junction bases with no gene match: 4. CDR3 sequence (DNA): TGTGCCAGCAGCTTGGCTGGGACAGGGGCATATGGCTACACCTTC. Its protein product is CASSLAGTGAYGYTF.

In DNA form, the CDR3 reads TGTGCCACCAGCACACTAGCGGGGAATCCGAAGTTCTTC. As protein: CATSTLAGNPKFF. This chain joins TRBV15 and TRBJ2-1; 10 nucleotides line up with TRBD2. V shed 4 bases, J shed 14 bases, and the junction held 8 bases outside the gene matches. Germline V lookup: CDR1 LNHNV, CDR2 YYDKDF (reference sequence). This CDR3 has 13 amino acids.

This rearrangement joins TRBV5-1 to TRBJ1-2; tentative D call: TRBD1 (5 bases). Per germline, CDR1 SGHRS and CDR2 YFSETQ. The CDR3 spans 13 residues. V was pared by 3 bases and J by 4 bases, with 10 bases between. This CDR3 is CASSWDSSYGYTF. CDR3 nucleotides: TGCGCCAGCAGCTGGGACTCCAGCTATGGCTACACCTTC.

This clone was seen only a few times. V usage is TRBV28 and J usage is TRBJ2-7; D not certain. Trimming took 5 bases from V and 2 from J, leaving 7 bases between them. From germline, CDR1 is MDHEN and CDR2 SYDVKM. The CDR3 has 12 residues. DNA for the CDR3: TGTGCCAGCAGTAACAGTGCCTACGAGCAGTACTTC. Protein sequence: CASSNSAYEQYF.

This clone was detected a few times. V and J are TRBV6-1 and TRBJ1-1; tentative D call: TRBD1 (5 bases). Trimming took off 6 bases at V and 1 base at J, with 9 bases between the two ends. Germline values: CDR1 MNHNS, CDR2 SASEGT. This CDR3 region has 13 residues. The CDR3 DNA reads TGTGCCAGCAGAGATACAGGGAACACTGAAGCTTTCTTT. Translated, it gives CASRDTGNTEAFF.

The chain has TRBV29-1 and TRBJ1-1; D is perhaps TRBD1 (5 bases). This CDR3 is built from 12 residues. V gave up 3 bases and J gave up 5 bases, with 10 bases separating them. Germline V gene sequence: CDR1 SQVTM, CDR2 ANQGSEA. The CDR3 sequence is CSVDQGFTEAFF. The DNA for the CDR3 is TGCAGCGTTGATCAGGGTTTTACTGAAGCTTTCTTT.

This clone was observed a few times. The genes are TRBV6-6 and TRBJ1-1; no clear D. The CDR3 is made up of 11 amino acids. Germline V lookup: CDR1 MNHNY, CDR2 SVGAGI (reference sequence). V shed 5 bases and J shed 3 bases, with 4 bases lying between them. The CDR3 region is CASSPDTEAFF. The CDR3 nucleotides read TGTGCCAGCAGTCCCGACACTGAAGCTTTCTTT.

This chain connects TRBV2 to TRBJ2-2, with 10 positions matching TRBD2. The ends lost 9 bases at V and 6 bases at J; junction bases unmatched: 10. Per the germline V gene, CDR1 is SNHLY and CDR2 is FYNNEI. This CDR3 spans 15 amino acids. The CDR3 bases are TGTGCCAGTCATATGCTAGCGGGAGTATCCGGGGAGCTGTTTTTT. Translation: CASHMLAGVSGELFF. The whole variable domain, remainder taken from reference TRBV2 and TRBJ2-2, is EPEVTQTPSHQVTQMGQEVILRCVPISNHLYFYWYRQILGQKVEFLVSFYNNEISEKSEIFDDQFSVERPDGSNFTLKIRSTKLEDSAMYFCASHMLAGVSGELFFGEGSRLTVL.

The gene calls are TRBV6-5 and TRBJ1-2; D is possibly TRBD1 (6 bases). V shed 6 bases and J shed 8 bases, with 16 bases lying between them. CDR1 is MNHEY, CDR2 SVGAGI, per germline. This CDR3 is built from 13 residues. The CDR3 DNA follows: TGTGCCAGCAGCCAAACGACAGGAGGAGGCTACACCTTC. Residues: CASSQTTGGGYTF.

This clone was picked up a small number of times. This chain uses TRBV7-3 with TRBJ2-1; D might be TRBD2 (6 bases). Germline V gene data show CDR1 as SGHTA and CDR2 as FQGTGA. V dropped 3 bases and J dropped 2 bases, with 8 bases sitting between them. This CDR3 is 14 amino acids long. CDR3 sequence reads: CASSFSGPYNEQFF. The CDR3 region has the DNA TGTGCCAGCAGCTTTAGCGGTCCCTACAATGAGCAGTTCTTC.

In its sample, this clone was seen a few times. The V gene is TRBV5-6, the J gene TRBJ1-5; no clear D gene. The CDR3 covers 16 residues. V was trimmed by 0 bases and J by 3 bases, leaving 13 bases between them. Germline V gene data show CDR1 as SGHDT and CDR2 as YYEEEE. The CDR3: CASSLGYSGNNQPQHF. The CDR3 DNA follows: TGTGCCAGCAGCTTGGGGTATTCAGGAAACAATCAGCCCCAGCATTTT. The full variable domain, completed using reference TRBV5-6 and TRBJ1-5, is DAGVTQSPTHLIKTRGQQVTLRCSPKSGHDTVSWYQQALGQGPQFIFQYYEEEERQRGNFPDRFSGHQFPNYSSELNVNALLLGDSALYLCASSLGYSGNNQPQHFGDGTRLSIL.

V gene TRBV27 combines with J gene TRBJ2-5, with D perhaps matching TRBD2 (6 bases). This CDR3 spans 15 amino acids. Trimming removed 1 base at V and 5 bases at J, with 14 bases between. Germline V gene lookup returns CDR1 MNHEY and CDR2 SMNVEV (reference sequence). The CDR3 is CASSLFGGKWETQYF. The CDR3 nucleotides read TGTGCCAGCAGTTTATTCGGAGGGAAGTGGGAGACCCAGTACTTC.

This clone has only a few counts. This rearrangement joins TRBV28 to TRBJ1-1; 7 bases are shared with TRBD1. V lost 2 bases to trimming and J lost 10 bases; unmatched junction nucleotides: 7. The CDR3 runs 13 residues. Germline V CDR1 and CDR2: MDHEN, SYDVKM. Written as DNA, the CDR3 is TGTGCCAGCAGTTTAACAGGGGTGAGGTTAGCTTTCTTT. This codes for CASSLTGVRLAFF.

Written as DNA, the CDR3 is TGTGCCAGCAGCCCCCGGGACACCAGCTCTGGAAACACCATATATTTT. Translated, it gives CASSPRDTSSGNTIYF. V gene TRBV7-8 combines with J gene TRBJ1-3, with D possibly matching TRBD1 (6 bases). The CDR3 extends over 16 amino acids. The germline CDR1 and CDR2 sequences are SGHVS and FQNEAQ. Trimming removed 5 bases at V and 0 bases at J, with 14 bases between. The full variable domain, rest sourced from reference TRBV7-8 and TRBJ1-3, is GAGVSQSPRYKVAKRGQDVALRCDPISGHVSLFWYQQALGQGPEFLTYFQNEAQLDKSGLPSDRFFAERPEGSVSTLKIQRTQQEDSAVYLCASSPRDTSSGNTIYFGEGSWLTVV.

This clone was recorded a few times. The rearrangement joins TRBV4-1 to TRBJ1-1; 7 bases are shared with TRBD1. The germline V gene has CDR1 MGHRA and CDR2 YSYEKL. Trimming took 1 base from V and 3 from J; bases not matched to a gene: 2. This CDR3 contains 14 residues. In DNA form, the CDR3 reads TGCGCCAGCAGCCAAGTTACAGGGGACACTGAAGCTTTCTTT. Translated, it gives CASSQVTGDTEAFF.

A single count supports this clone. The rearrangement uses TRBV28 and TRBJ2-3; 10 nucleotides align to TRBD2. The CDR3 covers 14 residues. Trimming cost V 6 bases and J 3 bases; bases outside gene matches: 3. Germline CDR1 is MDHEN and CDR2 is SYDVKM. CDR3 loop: CASSLAGATDTQYF. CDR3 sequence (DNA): TGTGCCAGCAGCCTAGCGGGGGCGACAGATACGCAGTATTTT.

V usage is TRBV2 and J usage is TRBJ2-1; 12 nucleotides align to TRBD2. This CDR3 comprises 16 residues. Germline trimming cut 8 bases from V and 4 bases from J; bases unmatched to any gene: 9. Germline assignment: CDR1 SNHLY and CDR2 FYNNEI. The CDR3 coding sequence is TGTGCCAGCGACCTAGCGGGGGGGCCCCTATACAATGAGCAGTTCTTC. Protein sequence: CASDLAGGPLYNEQFF.

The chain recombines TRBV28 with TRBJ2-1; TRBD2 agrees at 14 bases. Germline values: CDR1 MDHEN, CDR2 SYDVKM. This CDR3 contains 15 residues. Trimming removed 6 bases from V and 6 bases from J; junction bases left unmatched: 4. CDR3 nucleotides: TGTGCCAGCAGGGGACTAGCGGGGGACCGCAATGAGCAGTTCTTC. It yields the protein CASRGLAGDRNEQFF.

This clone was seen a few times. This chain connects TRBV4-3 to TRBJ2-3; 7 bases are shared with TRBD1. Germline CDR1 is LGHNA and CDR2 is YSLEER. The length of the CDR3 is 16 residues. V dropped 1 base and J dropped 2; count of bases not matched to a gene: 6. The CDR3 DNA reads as TGCGCCAGCAGCCAAGCAATAGACAGGGCCACAGATACGCAGTATTTT. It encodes CASSQAIDRATDTQYF.

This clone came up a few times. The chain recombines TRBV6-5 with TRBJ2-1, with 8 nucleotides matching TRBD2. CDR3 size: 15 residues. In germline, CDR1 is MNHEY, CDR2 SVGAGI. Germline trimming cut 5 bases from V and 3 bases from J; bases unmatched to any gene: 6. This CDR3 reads CASSRIAGNYNEQFF. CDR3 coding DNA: TGTGCCAGCAGTAGAATAGCGGGGAACTACAATGAGCAGTTCTTC.

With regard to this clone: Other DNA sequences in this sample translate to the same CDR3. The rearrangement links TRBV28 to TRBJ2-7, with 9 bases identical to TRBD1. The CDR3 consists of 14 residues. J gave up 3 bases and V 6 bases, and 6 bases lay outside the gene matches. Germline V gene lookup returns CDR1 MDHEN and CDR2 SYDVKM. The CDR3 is CASSPGQGLYEQYF. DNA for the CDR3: TGTGCCAGCAGCCCGGGACAGGGCCTCTACGAGCAGTACTTC.

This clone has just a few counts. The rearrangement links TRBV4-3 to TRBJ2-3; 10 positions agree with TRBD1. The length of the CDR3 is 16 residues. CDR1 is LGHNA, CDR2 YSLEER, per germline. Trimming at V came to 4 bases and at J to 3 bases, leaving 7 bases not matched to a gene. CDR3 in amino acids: CASSLRRDRGTDTQYF. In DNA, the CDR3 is TGCGCCAGCAGCCTACGCCGGGACAGGGGTACAGATACGCAGTATTTT.